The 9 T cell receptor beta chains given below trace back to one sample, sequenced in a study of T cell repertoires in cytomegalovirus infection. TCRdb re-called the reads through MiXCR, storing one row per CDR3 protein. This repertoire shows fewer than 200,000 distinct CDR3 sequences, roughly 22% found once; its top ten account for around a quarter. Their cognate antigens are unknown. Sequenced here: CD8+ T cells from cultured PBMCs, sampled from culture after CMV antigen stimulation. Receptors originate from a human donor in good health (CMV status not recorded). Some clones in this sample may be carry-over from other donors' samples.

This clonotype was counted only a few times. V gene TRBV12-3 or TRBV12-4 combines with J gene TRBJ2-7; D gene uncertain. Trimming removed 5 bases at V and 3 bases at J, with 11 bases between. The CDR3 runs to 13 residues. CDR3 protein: CASSLFDGYEQYF. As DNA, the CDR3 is TGTGCCAGCAGTCTTTTTGATGGCTACGAGCAGTACTTC.

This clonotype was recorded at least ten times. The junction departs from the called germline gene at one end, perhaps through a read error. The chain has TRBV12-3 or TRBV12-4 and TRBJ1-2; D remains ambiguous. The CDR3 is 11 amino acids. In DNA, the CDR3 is TGCGCCAGCAGCCTCGGGTATGGCTACACCTTC. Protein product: CASSLGYGYTF.

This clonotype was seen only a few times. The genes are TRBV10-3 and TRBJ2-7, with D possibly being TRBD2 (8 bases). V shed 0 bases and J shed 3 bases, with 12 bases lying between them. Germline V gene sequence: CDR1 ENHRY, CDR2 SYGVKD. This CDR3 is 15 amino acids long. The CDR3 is CAISESQGTSYEQYF. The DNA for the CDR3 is TGTGCCATCAGTGAGTCACAGGGGACTAGCTACGAGCAGTACTTC.

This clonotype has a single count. The CDR3 protein is CASSSLGTSGETQYF. The CDR3 region has the DNA TGTGCCAGCAGTTCGCTTGGGACCTCCGGAGAGACCCAGTACTTC. This chain joins TRBV12-3 or TRBV12-4 and TRBJ2-5, with D perhaps being TRBD1 or TRBD2 (5 bases each). This CDR3 spans 15 amino acids. The ends were cut back, 4 bases at V and 4 bases at J, with 16 bases in the middle.

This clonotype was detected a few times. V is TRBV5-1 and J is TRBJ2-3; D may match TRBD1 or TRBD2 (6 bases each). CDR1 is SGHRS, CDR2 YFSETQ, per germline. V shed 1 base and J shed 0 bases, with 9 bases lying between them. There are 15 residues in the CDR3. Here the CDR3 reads CASSLNGGSTDTQYF. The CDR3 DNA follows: TGCGCCAGCAGCTTGAACGGGGGCAGCACAGATACGCAGTATTTT.

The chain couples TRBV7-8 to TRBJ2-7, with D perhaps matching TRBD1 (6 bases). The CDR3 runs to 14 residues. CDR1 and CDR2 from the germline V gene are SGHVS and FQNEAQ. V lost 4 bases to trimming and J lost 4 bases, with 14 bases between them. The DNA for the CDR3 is TGTGCCAGCAGCTCACAGGGTGTGAGATACGAGCAGTACTTC. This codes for CASSSQGVRYEQYF. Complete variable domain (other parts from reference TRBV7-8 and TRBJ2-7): GAGVSQSPRYKVAKRGQDVALRCDPISGHVSLFWYQQALGQGPEFLTYFQNEAQLDKSGLPSDRFFAERPEGSVSTLKIQRTQQEDSAVYLCASSSQGVRYEQYFGPGTRLTVT.

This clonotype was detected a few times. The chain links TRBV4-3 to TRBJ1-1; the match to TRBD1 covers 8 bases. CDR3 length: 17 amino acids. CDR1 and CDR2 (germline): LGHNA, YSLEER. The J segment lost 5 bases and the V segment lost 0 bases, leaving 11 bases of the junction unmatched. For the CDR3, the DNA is TGCGCCAGCAGCCAAGAGGACAGGGTGCTTTTGGAAACTGAAGCTTTCTTT. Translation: CASSQEDRVLLETEAFF.

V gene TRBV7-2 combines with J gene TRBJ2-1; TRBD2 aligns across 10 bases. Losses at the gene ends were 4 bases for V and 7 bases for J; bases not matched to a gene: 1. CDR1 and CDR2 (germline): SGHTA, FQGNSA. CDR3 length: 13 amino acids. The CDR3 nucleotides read TGTGCCAGCAGCTCGACTAGCGGGAATGAGCAGTTCTTC. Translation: CASSSTSGNEQFF.

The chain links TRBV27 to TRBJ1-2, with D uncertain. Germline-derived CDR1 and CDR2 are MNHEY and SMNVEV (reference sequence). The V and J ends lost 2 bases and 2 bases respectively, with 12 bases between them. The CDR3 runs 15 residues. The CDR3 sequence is CASSLTPFLNYGYTF. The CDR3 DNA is TGTGCCAGCAGTTTAACCCCTTTCTTGAACTATGGCTACACCTTC.